The 30 T cell receptor beta chains in this list originate from one sample, sequenced in a study of CD8 T cells in ankylosing spondylitis. Study results and caveats: Typical of ankylosing spondylitis blood, it appeared, was a TCR beta motif of eight highly homologous variants.

MiXCR, run by TCRdb on the 5' RACE reads, gives a single entry per CDR3 protein. The sample carries roughly 220,000 distinct CDR3 sequences, about 17% recorded once. These TCRs are of unknown antigen specificity. The source material was blood, either unsorted or a sorted T cell fraction (not recorded which). The source of these receptors is a male donor with ankylosing spondylitis.

The chain joins TRBV3-1 to TRBJ2-7; the D is unclear. Germline CDR1 LGHDT, CDR2 YNNKEL (reference sequence). The CDR3 sequence is 16 residues long. With 1 base removed from V and 1 base from J, the gap between germline ends came to 14 bases. CDR3 DNA: TGTGCCAGCAGCCAAGCGTGGGCGGACCCTTCCTACGAGCAGTACTTC. Residues: CASSQAWADPSYEQYF.

The chain combines TRBV19 with TRBJ2-3; D ambiguous. Deletions cut 6 bases from V and 4 bases from J, with 17 bases between. Germline V gives CDR1 LNHDA, CDR2 SQIVND (reference sequence). CDR3 size: 15 residues. In DNA, the CDR3 is TGTGCCAGTAGATGGGTCCCAGCCGCCGCAGATACGCAGTATTTT. It codes for CASRWVPAAADTQYF.

This clonotype was detected a few times. The genes are TRBV10-3 and TRBJ2-7; TRBD2 matches 11 bases. Per the germline V gene, CDR1 is ENHRY and CDR2 is SYGVKD. The CDR3 loop spans 15 amino acids. The junction had 0 bases not matched to a gene; V was cut back by 0 bases and J by 2 bases. CDR3 nucleotide sequence: TGTGCCATCAGTGAGTCGACTAGCGGGGCCTACGAGCAGTACTTC. Residues: CAISESTSGAYEQYF.

The rearrangement uses TRBV20-1 and TRBJ2-3; perhaps TRBD2 as D (6 bases). This CDR3 has 18 amino acids. Per germline, CDR1 DFQATT and CDR2 SNEGSKA (reference sequence). Trimming pared 2 bases from V and 10 bases from J, leaving 31 bases between. In nucleotides, the CDR3 is TGCAGTGCTAGAAACCCAAGCCATGGACTACCAACCCTCCAGCCGCAGTATTTT. This gives the protein CSARNPSHGLPTLQPQYF.

This clonotype was seen only a few times. V is TRBV14 and J is TRBJ1-1; D is unclear. This CDR3 has 13 residues. In germline, CDR1 is SGHDN, CDR2 FVKESK. V was clipped by 0 bases and J by 8 bases, with 10 bases between them. The chain's CDR3 is CASSQDSAVEAFF. CDR3 coding DNA: TGTGCCAGCAGCCAAGACTCGGCGGTGGAAGCTTTCTTT.

The rearrangement joins TRBV12-3 or TRBV12-4 to TRBJ1-1; 8 nucleotides line up with TRBD1. The CDR3 covers 14 residues. V dropped 7 bases and J dropped 5; count of bases not matched to a gene: 9. CDR3 nucleotide sequence: TGTGCCAGCAAAGATCAGGGGGCCGAAACTGAAGCTTTCTTT. This encodes CASKDQGAETEAFF.

In its sample, this clonotype was seen a few times. The chain carries TRBV4-1 and TRBJ2-3; D assignment may be TRBD1 or TRBD2 (5 bases each). Germline V gene lookup returns CDR1 MGHRA and CDR2 YSYEKL. V lost 1 base, J lost 0 bases, and 11 bases lay in between. The CDR3 covers 16 residues. CDR3 nucleotide sequence: TGCGCCAGCAGCCAAGCGGGGCTAGGTAGCACAGATACGCAGTATTTT. Translated, it gives CASSQAGLGSTDTQYF.

This clonotype was seen only a few times. The V call is TRBV11-2, the J call TRBJ2-2; 15 nucleotides match TRBD2. The CDR3 loop spans 20 amino acids. V lost 4 bases to trimming and J lost 0 bases; unmatched junction nucleotides: 9. The germline V gene encodes CDR1 SGHAT and CDR2 FQNNGV. CDR3 protein: CASSSARTSGRDPNTGELFF. DNA of the CDR3: TGTGCCAGCAGCTCCGCACGGACTAGCGGGAGGGACCCGAACACCGGGGAGCTGTTTTTT. Full variable domain (missing parts from reference TRBV11-2 and TRBJ2-2): EAGVAQSPRYKIIEKRQSVAFWCNPISGHATLYWYQQILGQGPKLLIQFQNNGVVDDSQLPKDRFSAERLKGVDSTLKIQPAKLEDSAVYLCASSSARTSGRDPNTGELFFGEGSRLTVL.

Only one count was recorded for this clonotype. CDR3 coding DNA: TGTGCCAGCATTGCGGGGAACGGGGAGCTGTTTTTT. It is translated as CASIAGNGELFF. The rearrangement links TRBV12-3 or TRBV12-4 to TRBJ2-2; a weak D match, TRBD2 (6 bases). Trimming removed 7 bases from V and 7 bases from J, with 10 bases in between. This CDR3 region has 12 residues.

The chain combines TRBV12-3 or TRBV12-4 with TRBJ2-1; TRBD2 agrees at 10 bases. The length of the CDR3 is 15 residues. Germline trimming cut 3 bases from V and 8 bases from J; bases unmatched to any gene: 7. The CDR3 nucleotides read TGTGCCAGCAGTTTCTCGGGACTAGCGAGCTATGAGCAGTTCTTC. Its translation: CASSFSGLASYEQFF.

This chain links TRBV6-1 with TRBJ2-7; perhaps D is TRBD1 or TRBD2 (5 bases each). The J call may not be correct, given that the DNA end is closer to TRBJ2-1. The germline gives CDR1 MNHNS, CDR2 SASEGT. The CDR3 spans 13 residues. Here the CDR3 reads CASRGTLSYEQFF. As DNA, the CDR3 is TGTGCCAGCAGAGGGACCCTCTCCTACGAGCAGTTCTTC.

This clonotype was picked up a small number of times. The chain couples TRBV10-3 to TRBJ2-7; 12 nucleotides line up with TRBD1. Germline CDR1 ENHRY, CDR2 SYGVKD. This CDR3 has 16 residues. V lost 3 bases and J lost 2; bases outside the gene matches: 5. The CDR3 DNA is TGTGCCATCAGTGACCCGGGACAGGGGGCGACCTACGAGCAGTACTTC. This sequence encodes CAISDPGQGATYEQYF.

CDR3 in amino acids: CASSLPGLWDEQFF. CDR3 nucleotides: TGTGCCAGCAGCCTGCCGGGTTTGTGGGATGAGCAGTTCTTC. J is TRBJ2-1 and V is TRBV7-9; D is unclear. The length of the CDR3 is 14 residues. Per the germline V gene, CDR1 is SEHNR and CDR2 is FQNEAQ (reference sequence). V was clipped by 5 bases and J by 8 bases, with 16 bases between them.

V is TRBV4-1 and J is TRBJ1-3, with D uncertain. This CDR3 contains 17 residues. The V and J ends lost 1 base and 3 bases respectively, with 16 bases between them. Per germline, CDR1 MGHRA and CDR2 YSYEKL. The CDR3 protein is CASSQGLEDVYGNTIYF. In nucleotides, the CDR3 is TGCGCCAGCAGCCAAGGGCTGGAGGATGTCTATGGAAACACCATATATTTT.

This chain links TRBV4-3 with TRBJ1-2; D is unclear. This CDR3 is 15 amino acids long. Germline lookup yields CDR1 LGHNA and CDR2 YSLEER. V gave up 0 bases and J gave up 4 bases, with 12 bases separating them. CDR3 coding DNA: TGCGCCAGCAGCCAAGATTTGGCCGGTGTCTATGGCTACACCTTC. As protein: CASSQDLAGVYGYTF.

The chain carries TRBV4-1 and TRBJ2-3, with TRBD2 matching 9 bases. CDR3 size: 15 residues. CDR1 MGHRA and CDR2 YSYEKL come from the germline V gene. V shed 3 bases, J shed 1 base, and the junction held 2 bases outside the gene matches. This CDR3 is CASSHRLAGTDTQYF. The CDR3 nucleotides read TGCGCCAGCAGCCACCGACTAGCGGGCACAGATACGCAGTATTTT.

This clonotype occurred a few times. The chain links TRBV27 to TRBJ2-1; D gene ambiguous. V lost 6 bases, J lost 0 bases, and 6 bases lay in between. In germline, CDR1 is MNHEY, CDR2 SMNVEV (reference sequence). This CDR3 comprises 13 residues. CDR3 amino acids: CASSSTSYNEQFF. The CDR3 coding sequence is TGTGCCAGCAGCTCCACCTCCTACAATGAGCAGTTCTTC.

The chain employs TRBV11-2 and TRBJ2-3; D ambiguous. The germline V gene encodes CDR1 SGHAT and CDR2 FQNNGV. The V end was cut by 3 bases, the J end by 4 bases, with 17 bases between. The CDR3 consists of 16 residues. The CDR3 region has the DNA TGTGCCAGCAGCTTGGATACAAACCAGAAGGCAGATACGCAGTATTTT. It translates to CASSLDTNQKADTQYF.

The V gene is TRBV7-6, the J gene TRBJ2-1, with D perhaps matching TRBD2 (5 bases). Trimming left V 5 bases short and J 8 bases short, with 19 bases between. CDR1 and CDR2 (germline): SGHVS, FNYEAQ. The length of the CDR3 is 15 residues. The CDR3 spells CASSPKALLGYEQFF. As DNA, the CDR3 is TGTGCCAGCAGCCCCAAGGCCCTACTAGGTTATGAGCAGTTCTTC.

CDR3 amino acids: CASSMTSGGVYEQYF. CDR3 coding DNA: TGTGCCAGCAGCATGACTAGCGGGGGGGTATACGAGCAGTACTTC. The rearrangement uses TRBV7-6 and TRBJ2-7; TRBD2 matches at 14 bases. From germline, CDR1 is SGHVS and CDR2 FNYEAQ. The trim removed 5 bases at V and 4 bases at J, leaving 4 bases unmatched. This CDR3 is built from 15 residues.

This clonotype occurred many times. The chain uses TRBV20-1 and TRBJ2-7, with 13 bases that match TRBD2. Germline CDR1 is DFQATT and CDR2 is SNEGSKA (reference sequence). The length of the CDR3 is 13 residues. The CDR3 DNA reads TGCAGCGCCCGGACTAGCGGGAGCTACGAGCAGTACTTC. Encoded protein: CSARTSGSYEQYF.

V and J are TRBV27 and TRBJ1-1, with 7 positions matching TRBD1. CDR3 length: 16 residues. Germline loops: CDR1 MNHEY, CDR2 SMNVEV (reference sequence). V lost 6 bases and J lost 0; bases outside the gene matches: 10. The chain's CDR3 is CASRPGTVYMNTEAFF. As DNA, the CDR3 is TGTGCCAGCAGACCAGGGACAGTTTACATGAACACTGAAGCTTTCTTT.

The chain is built from TRBV6-5 and TRBJ2-2; 9 positions agree with TRBD2. This CDR3 comprises 15 residues. Germline-derived CDR1 and CDR2 are MNHEY and SVGAGI. V dropped 2 bases and J dropped 7; count of bases not matched to a gene: 5. The CDR3, as DNA: TGTGCCAGCAGTTACGGCGGGGGGGCGAACGGGGAGCTGTTTTTT. This encodes CASSYGGGANGELFF.

The rearrangement links TRBV7-3 to TRBJ2-3; D unresolved. The ends were cut back, 5 bases at V and 0 bases at J, with 9 bases in the middle. Germline V gene lookup returns CDR1 SGHTA and CDR2 FQGTGA. The CDR3 contains 14 residues. CDR3 amino acids: CASSQVGSTDTQYF. The CDR3 DNA sequence: TGTGCCAGCAGCCAAGTGGGAAGCACAGATACGCAGTATTTT.

The table lists this clonotype with many counts. The V call is TRBV12-3 or TRBV12-4, the J call TRBJ2-1; D remains unclear. Trimming removed 3 bases from V and 15 bases from J, with 18 bases in between. The CDR3 covers 13 residues. The CDR3 coding sequence is TGTGCCAGCAGTTTTCCGGGTTCTTTCAAATCGTTCTTC. This gives the protein CASSFPGSFKSFF.

This clonotype has only a few counts. The chain has TRBV20-1 and TRBJ2-7; 8 bases align to TRBD2. The junction had 13 bases not matched to a gene; V was cut back by 2 bases and J by 7 bases. Germline V CDR1 and CDR2: DFQATT, SNEGSKA (reference sequence). The CDR3 consists of 15 residues. CDR3 sequence reads: CSARFYTSGTEEQYF. CDR3 coding DNA: TGCAGTGCTAGATTTTATACTAGCGGTACGGAAGAGCAGTACTTC.

The chain couples TRBV29-1 to TRBJ2-7, with D possibly TRBD2 on 6 matching bases. In germline, CDR1 is SQVTM, CDR2 ANQGSEA. Between the trimmed V and J ends, which lost 3 bases and 2 bases, there was a span of 11 bases. The CDR3 is 13 amino acids. In DNA form, the CDR3 reads TGCAGCGTTGAGAGGCGGGGTACCTACGAGCAGTACTTC. It is translated as CSVERRGTYEQYF.

This clonotype was observed a few times. This chain joins TRBV24-1 and TRBJ2-2; TRBD2 matches at 9 bases. This CDR3 region has 17 residues. Trimming at V came to 2 bases and at J to 0 bases, leaving 3 bases not matched to a gene. Germline V gene sequence: CDR1 KGHDR, CDR2 SFDVKD. This CDR3 is CATSDWGTSSNTGELFF. CDR3 DNA: TGTGCCACCAGTGATTGGGGGACTAGCTCGAACACCGGGGAGCTGTTTTTT.

CDR3 in DNA: TGTGCCAGCAGTGATGTGGCAGCTATTAACTCTGGAAACACCATATATTTT. It yields the protein CASSDVAAINSGNTIYF. V usage is TRBV25-1 and J usage is TRBJ1-3; unclear D gene. CDR1 is MGHDK and CDR2 is SYGVNS in the germline V gene. This CDR3 has 17 residues. Trimming removed 3 bases at V and 0 bases at J, with 15 bases between.

The chain recombines TRBV7-9 with TRBJ1-1; no firm D call. Trimming pared 1 base from V and 0 bases from J, leaving 9 bases between. This CDR3 has 15 amino acids. Germline CDR1 is SEHNR and CDR2 is FQNEAQ (reference sequence). CDR3 sequence reads: CASSLVAVMNTEAFF. The CDR3 bases are TGTGCCAGCAGCTTAGTAGCCGTGATGAACACTGAAGCTTTCTTT.